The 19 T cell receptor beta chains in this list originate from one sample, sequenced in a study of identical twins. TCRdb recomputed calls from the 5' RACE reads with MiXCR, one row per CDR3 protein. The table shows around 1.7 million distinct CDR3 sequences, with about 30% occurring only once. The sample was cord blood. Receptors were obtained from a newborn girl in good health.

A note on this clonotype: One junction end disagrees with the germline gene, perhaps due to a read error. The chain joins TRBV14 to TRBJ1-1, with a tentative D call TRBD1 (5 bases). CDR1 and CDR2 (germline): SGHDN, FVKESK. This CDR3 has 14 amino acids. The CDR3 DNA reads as TGTGCCGGCAGCCATGAGGGGCGGAACACTGAAGCTTTCTTT. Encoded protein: CAGSHEGRNTEAFF.

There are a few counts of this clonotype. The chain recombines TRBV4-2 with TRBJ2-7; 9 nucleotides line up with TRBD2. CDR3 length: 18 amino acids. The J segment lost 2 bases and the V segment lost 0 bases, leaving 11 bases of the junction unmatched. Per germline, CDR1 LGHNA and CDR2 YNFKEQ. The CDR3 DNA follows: TGTGCCAGCAGCCAAGATAGGATCATAGCGGGAGAACCCTACGAGCAGTACTTC. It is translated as CASSQDRIIAGEPYEQYF.

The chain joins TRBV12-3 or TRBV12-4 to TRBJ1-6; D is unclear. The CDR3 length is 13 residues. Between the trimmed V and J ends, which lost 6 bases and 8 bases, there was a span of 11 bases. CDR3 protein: CASRNGIDSPLHF. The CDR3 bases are TGTGCCAGCAGGAACGGGATTGATTCACCCCTCCACTTT.

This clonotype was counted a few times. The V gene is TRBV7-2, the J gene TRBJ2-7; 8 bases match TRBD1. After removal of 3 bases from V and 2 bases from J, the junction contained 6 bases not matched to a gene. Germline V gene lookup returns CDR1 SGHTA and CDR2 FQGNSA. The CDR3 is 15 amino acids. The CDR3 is CASSFRTGSTYEQYF. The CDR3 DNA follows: TGTGCCAGCAGCTTTAGGACAGGGTCTACCTACGAGCAGTACTTC.

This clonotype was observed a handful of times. The CDR3 loop is CASTTGEARNIDEQFF. CDR3 sequence (DNA): TGTGCCAGCACCACGGGGGAAGCACGGAACATCGATGAGCAGTTCTTC. J is TRBJ2-1 and V is TRBV4-2; D is perhaps TRBD2 (6 bases). The germline V gene encodes CDR1 LGHNA and CDR2 YNFKEQ. V shed 7 bases and J shed 8 bases, with 24 bases lying between them. There are 16 residues in the CDR3.

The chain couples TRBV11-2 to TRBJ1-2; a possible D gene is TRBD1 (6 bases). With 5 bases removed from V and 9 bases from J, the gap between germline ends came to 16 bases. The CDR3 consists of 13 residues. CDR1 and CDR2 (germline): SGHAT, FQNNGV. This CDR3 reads CASSPNGGPRYTF. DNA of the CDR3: TGTGCCAGCAGCCCTAACGGGGGGCCTCGCTACACCTTC.

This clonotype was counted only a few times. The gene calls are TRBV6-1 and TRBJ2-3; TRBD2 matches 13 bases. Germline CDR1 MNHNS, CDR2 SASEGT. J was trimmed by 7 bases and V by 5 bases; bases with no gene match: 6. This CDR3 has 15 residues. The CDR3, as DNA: TGTGCCAGCAGTACCGGGACTAGCGGGATGTATACGCAGTATTTT. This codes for CASSTGTSGMYTQYF.

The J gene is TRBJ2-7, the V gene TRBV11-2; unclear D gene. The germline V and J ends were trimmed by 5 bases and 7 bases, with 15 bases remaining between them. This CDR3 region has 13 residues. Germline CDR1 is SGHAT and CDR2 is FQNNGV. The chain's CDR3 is CASSPIKPREQYF. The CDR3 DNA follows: TGTGCCAGCAGCCCGATCAAGCCCCGTGAGCAGTACTTC.

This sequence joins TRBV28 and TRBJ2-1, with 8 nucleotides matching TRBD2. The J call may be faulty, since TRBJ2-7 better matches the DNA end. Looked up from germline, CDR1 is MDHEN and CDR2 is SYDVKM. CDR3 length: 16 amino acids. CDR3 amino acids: CASSFESGRAYNEQYF. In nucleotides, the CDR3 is TGTGCCAGCAGTTTTGAGTCCGGGAGGGCCTACAATGAGCAGTACTTC.

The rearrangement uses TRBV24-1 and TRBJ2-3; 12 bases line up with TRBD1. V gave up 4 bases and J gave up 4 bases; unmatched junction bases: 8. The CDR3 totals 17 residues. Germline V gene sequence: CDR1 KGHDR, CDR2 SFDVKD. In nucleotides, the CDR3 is TGTGCCACCAGTGAGTCCCCCGGGACAGGGGGCGCAGATACGCAGTATTTT. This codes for CATSESPGTGGADTQYF.

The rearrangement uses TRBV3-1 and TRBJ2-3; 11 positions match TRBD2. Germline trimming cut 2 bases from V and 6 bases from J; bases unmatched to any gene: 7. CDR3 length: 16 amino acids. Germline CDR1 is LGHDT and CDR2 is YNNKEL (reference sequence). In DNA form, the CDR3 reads TGTGCCAGCAGCCAATCCCTAGCGGGGGGCCAGGATACGCAGTATTTT. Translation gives CASSQSLAGGQDTQYF.

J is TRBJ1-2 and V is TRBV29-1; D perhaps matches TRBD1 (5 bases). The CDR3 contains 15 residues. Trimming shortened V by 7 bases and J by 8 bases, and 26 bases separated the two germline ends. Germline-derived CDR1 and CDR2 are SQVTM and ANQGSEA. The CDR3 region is CSAYPGGEGIGGYTF. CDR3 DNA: TGCAGCGCATACCCGGGGGGTGAGGGGATCGGAGGCTACACCTTC.

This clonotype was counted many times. The CDR3 sequence: CASSDLGDTHNEQFF. CDR3 nucleotides: TGTGCCAGCAGTGATTTGGGGGACACCCACAATGAGCAGTTCTTC. The chain combines TRBV2 with TRBJ2-1; tentative D call: TRBD1 (6 bases). CDR3 size: 15 residues. The V gene lost 3 bases and the J gene lost 5 bases, with 14 bases spanning the gap. Per germline, CDR1 SNHLY and CDR2 FYNNEI.

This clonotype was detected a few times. In nucleotides, the CDR3 is TGCAGTGCTAGTTTTGGGGACTACCGACGGGAGACCCAGTACTTC. It codes for CSASFGDYRRETQYF. The genes are TRBV20-1 and TRBJ2-5, with 7 bases aligning to TRBD2. Per the germline V gene, CDR1 is DFQATT and CDR2 is SNEGSKA (reference sequence). The CDR3 runs to 15 residues. Trimming cost V 3 bases and J 5 bases; bases outside gene matches: 12.

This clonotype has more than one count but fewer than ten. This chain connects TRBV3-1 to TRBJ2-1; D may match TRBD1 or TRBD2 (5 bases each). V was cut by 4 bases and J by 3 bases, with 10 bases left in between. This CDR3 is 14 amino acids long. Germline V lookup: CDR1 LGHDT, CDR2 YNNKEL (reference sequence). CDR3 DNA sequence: TGTGCCAGCAGCCTCGGGACCATCTACAATGAGCAGTTCTTC. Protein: CASSLGTIYNEQFF.

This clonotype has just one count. CDR3 in amino acids: CASSLTGGQVYEQYF. CDR3 DNA: TGCGCCAGCAGCTTGACAGGGGGGCAAGTCTACGAGCAGTACTTC. The J gene is TRBJ2-7, the V gene TRBV5-1, with TRBD1 matching 8 bases. Germline V gene lookup returns CDR1 SGHRS and CDR2 YFSETQ. J was trimmed by 3 bases and V by 1 base; bases with no gene match: 6. This CDR3 comprises 15 residues. Full variable domain (rest looked up from reference TRBV5-1 and TRBJ2-7): KAGVTQTPRYLIKTRGQQVTLSCSPISGHRSVSWYQQTPGQGLQFLFEYFSETQRNKGNFPGRFSGRQFSNSRSEMNVSTLELGDSALYLCASSLTGGQVYEQYFGPGTRLTVT.

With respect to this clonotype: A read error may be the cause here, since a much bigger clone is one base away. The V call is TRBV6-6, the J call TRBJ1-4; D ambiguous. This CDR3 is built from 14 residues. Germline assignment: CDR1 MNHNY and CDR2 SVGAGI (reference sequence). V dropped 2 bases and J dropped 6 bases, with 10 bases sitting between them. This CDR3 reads CASSYREGHEKLFF. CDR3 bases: TGTGCCAGCAGTTACAGAGAGGGCCATGAAAAACTGTTTTTT.

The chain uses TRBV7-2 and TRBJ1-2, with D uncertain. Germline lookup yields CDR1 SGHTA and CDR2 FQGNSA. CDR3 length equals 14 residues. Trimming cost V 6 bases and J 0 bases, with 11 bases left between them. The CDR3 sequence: CASSHFVANYGYTF. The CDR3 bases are TGTGCCAGCAGTCATTTCGTCGCTAACTATGGCTACACCTTC.

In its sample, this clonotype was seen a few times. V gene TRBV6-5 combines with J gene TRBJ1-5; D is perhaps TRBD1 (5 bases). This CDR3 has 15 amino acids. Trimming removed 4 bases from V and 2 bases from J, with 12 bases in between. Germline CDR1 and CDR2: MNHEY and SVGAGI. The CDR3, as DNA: TGTGCCAGCAGTTGGGGGGGAATGGGCAATCAGCCCCAGCATTTT. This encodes CASSWGGMGNQPQHF.